This record looks at one T cell receptor beta chain sequence and its context. Produced via immunoSEQ multiplex PCR; TCRdb's table is partial and in-frame only. This table has 700,000 to 750,000 clones, 70% to 90% appearing once. The record originates from a study of shared T cell receptors in the human thymus. Looked up from germline, CDR1 is SGHDT and CDR2 is YYEEEE. V was clipped by 3 bases and J by 7 bases, with 13 bases between them. The CDR3 runs 13 residues. This sample also belongs to another study, concerning human thymus T cells.

The sequence was obtained from a girl in the first two years of life with a congenital heart defect. This rearrangement joins TRBV5-6 to TRBJ1-1; tentative D call: TRBD1 (5 bases). Sequencing was done on a sample of thymocytes. CDR3: CASSSRGGSEAFF. CDR3 nucleotide sequence: TGTGCCAGCAGCTCGAGGGGAGGGAGTGAAGCTTTCTTT.